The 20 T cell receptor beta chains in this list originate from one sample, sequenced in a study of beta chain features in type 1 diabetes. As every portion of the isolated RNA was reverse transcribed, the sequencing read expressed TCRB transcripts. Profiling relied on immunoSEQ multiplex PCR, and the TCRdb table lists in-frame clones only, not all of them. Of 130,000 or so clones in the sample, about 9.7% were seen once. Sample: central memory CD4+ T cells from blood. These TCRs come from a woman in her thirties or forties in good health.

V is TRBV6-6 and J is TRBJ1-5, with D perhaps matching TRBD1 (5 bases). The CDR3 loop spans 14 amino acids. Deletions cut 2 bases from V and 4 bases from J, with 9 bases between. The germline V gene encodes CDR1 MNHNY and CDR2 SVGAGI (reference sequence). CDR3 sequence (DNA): TGTGCCAGCAGTTACAGGGGAGGGAATCAGCCCCAGCATTTT. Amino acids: CASSYRGGNQPQHF.

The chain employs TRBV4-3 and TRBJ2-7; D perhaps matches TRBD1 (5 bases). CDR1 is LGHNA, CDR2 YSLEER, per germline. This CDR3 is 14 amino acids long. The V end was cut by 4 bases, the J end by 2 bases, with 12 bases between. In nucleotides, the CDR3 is TGCGCCAGCAGCCTAACAGGTGGGGCCTACGAGCAGTACTTC. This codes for CASSLTGGAYEQYF.

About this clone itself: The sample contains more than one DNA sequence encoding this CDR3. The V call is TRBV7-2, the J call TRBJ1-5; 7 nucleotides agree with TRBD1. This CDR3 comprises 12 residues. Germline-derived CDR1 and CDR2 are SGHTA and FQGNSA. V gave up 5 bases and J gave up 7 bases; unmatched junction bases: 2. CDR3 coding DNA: TGTGCCAGCAGCCCCAGGGGGCAGCCCCAGCATTTT. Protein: CASSPRGQPQHF.

The CDR3: CASSKGSTNTEAFF. The CDR3 DNA reads as TGTGCCAGCAGCAAAGGAAGCACTAACACTGAAGCTTTCTTT. The V gene is TRBV21-1, the J gene TRBJ1-1. TRBV21-1 constitutes a pseudogene. CDR3 length equals 14 residues.

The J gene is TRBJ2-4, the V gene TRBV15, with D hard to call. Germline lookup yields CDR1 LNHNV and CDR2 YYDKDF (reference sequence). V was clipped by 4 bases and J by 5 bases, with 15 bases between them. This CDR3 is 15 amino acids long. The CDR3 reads CATSTASGRQNIQYF. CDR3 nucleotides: TGTGCCACCAGCACAGCCTCTGGCAGGCAAAACATTCAGTACTTC.

CDR3 sequence reads: CASSLAGNSNQPQHF. The DNA of the CDR3 is TGCGCCAGCAGCTTGGCCGGGAATAGCAATCAGCCCCAGCATTTT. The chain combines TRBV5-1 with TRBJ1-5, with no clear D. Germline CDR1 SGHRS, CDR2 YFSETQ. V dropped 0 bases and J dropped 0 bases, with 7 bases sitting between them. The CDR3 covers 15 residues.

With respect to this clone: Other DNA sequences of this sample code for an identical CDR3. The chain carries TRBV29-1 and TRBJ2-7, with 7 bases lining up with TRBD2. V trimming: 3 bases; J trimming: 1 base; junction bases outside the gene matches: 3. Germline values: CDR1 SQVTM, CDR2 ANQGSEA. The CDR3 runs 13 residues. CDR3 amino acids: CSVDSGGSYEQYF. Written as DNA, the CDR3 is TGCAGCGTTGACTCGGGGGGTTCCTACGAGCAGTACTTC.

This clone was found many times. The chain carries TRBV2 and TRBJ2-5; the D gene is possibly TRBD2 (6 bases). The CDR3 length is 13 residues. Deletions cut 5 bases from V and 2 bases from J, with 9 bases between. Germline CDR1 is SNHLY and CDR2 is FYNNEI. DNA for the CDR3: TGTGCCAGCAGTCGAGGACTACAAGAGACCCAGTACTTC. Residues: CASSRGLQETQYF.

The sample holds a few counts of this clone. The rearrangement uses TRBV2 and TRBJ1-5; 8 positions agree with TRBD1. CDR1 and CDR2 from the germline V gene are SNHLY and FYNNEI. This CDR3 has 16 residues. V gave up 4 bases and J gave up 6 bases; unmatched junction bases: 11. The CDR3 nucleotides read TGTGCCAGCAGTGCCTCCCAGGGGGCGCGTAGTCAGCCCCAGCATTTT. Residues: CASSASQGARSQPQHF. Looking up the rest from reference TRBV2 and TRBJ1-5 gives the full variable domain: EPEVTQTPSHQVTQMGQEVILRCVPISNHLYFYWYRQILGQKVEFLVSFYNNEISEKSEIFDDQFSVERPDGSNFTLKIRSTKLEDSAMYFCASSASQGARSQPQHFGDGTRLSIL.

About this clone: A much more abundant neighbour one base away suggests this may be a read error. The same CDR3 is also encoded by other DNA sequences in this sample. DNA for the CDR3: TGCGCCAGCAGCTTGGCGGACGAGCAGTACTTC. This sequence encodes CASSLADEQYF. The chain combines TRBV5-1 with TRBJ2-7; no clear D gene. Between the trimmed V and J ends, which lost 0 bases and 5 bases, there was a span of 3 bases. In germline, CDR1 is SGHRS, CDR2 YFSETQ. CDR3 length: 11 amino acids.

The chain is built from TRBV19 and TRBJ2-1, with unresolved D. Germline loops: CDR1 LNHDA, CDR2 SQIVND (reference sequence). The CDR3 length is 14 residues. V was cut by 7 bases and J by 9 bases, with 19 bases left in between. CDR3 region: CASTLTVTYGEQFF. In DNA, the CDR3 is TGTGCCAGTACCTTAACAGTTACCTACGGTGAGCAGTTCTTC.

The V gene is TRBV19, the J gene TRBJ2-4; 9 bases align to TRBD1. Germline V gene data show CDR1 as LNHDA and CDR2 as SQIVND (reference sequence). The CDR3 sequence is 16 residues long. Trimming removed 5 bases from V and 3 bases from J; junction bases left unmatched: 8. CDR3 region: CASSSPGQGGKNIQYF. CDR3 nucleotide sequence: TGTGCCAGTAGTTCCCCGGGACAGGGAGGCAAAAACATTCAGTACTTC.

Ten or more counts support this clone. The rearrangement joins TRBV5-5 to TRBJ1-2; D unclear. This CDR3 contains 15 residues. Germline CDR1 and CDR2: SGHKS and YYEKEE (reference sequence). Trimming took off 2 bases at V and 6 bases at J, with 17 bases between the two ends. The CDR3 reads CASSFSGSGPDGYTF. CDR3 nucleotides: TGTGCCAGCAGCTTTTCGGGTTCGGGTCCTGATGGCTACACCTTC.

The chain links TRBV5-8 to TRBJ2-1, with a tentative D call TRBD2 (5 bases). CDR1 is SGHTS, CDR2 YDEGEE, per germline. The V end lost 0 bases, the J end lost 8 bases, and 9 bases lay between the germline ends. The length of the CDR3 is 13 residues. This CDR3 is CASSLASRDEQFF. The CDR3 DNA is TGTGCCAGCAGCTTGGCCTCGAGGGATGAGCAGTTCTTC.

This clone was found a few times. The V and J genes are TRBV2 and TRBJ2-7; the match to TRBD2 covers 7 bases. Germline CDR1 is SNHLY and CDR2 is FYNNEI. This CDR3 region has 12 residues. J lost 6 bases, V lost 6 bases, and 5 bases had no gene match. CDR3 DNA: TGTGCCAGCAGCGGGGGGTGGGGCGAGCAGTACTTC. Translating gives CASSGGWGEQYF.

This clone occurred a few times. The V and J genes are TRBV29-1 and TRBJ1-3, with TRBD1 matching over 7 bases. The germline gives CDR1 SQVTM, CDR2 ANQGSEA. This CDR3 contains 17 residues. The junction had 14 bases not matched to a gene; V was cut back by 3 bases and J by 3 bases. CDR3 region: CSVDRGQWLSGGNTIYF. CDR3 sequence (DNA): TGCAGCGTTGACCGGGGACAGTGGCTGAGTGGTGGAAACACCATATATTTT.

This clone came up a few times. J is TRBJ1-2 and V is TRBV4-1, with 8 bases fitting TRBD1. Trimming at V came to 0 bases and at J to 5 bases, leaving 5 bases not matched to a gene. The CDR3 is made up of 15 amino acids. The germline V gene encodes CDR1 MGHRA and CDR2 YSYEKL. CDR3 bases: TGCGCCAGCAGCCAAGACAAGGACAGGGTTTATGGCTACACCTTC. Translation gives CASSQDKDRVYGYTF.

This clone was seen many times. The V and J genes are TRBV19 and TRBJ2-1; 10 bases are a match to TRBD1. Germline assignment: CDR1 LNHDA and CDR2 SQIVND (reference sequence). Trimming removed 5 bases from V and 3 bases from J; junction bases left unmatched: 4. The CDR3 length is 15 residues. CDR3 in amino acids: CASSPRTGGYNEQFF. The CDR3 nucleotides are TGTGCCAGTAGTCCTAGGACAGGGGGCTACAATGAGCAGTTCTTC.

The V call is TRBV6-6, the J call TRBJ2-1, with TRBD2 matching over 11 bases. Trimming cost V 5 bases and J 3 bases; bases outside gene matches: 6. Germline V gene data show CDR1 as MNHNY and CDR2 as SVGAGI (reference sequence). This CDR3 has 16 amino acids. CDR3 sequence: CASSRPGTSGYNEQFF. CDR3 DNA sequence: TGTGCCAGCAGTCGGCCCGGGACTAGCGGCTACAATGAGCAGTTCTTC.

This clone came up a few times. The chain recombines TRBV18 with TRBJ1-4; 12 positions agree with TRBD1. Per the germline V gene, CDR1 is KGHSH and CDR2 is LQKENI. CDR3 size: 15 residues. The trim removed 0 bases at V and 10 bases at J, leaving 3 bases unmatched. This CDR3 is CASSPPGQGASKLFF. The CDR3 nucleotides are TGTGCCAGCTCACCACCGGGACAGGGGGCGTCAAAACTGTTTTTT.